Following are 3 T cell receptor beta chains from one sample sequenced in a study of T cell responses to AZD1222 COVID-19 vaccine. Clones were read by immunoSEQ multiplex PCR, and TCRdb kept only the in-frame ones, dropping some. The sample holds about 120,000 clones, around nine tenths seen once. The sequencing used peripheral blood, collected 28 days after the second AZD1222 dose. The receptor set was obtained from an adult who received the AZD1222 COVID-19 vaccine.

Only one count was recorded for this clone. This rearrangement joins TRBV10-3 to TRBJ1-2; D not resolved. V lost 4 bases to trimming and J lost 4 bases, with 10 bases between them. In germline, CDR1 is ENHRY, CDR2 SYGVKD. This CDR3 has 13 amino acids. For the CDR3, the DNA is TGTGCCATCAGTGTAACAGATTCCTATGGCTACACCTTC. It is translated as CAISVTDSYGYTF.

This rearrangement joins TRBV5-6 to TRBJ2-1, with D unclear. The CDR3 loop spans 14 amino acids. V lost 4 bases and J lost 8, with 16 bases in between. CDR1 SGHDT and CDR2 YYEEEE come from the germline V gene. CDR3 protein: CASSAFRAIDEQFF. CDR3 DNA: TGTGCCAGCAGCGCTTTTCGGGCGATTGATGAGCAGTTCTTC.

The chain links TRBV19 to TRBJ1-2; D gene unclear. This CDR3 comprises 16 residues. Germline CDR1 and CDR2: LNHDA and SQIVND (reference sequence). V was trimmed by 4 bases and J by 3 bases, leaving 18 bases between them. The CDR3 is CASSTGKDYLYYGYTF. CDR3 bases: TGTGCCAGTAGTACCGGGAAAGACTATCTCTACTATGGCTACACCTTC. Variable domain in full (rest from reference TRBV19 and TRBJ1-2): DGGITQSPKYLFRKEGQNVTLSCEQNLNHDAMYWYRQDPGQGLRLIYYSQIVNDFQKGDIAEGYSVSREKKESFPLTVTSAQKNPTAFYLCASSTGKDYLYYGYTFGSGTRLTVV.